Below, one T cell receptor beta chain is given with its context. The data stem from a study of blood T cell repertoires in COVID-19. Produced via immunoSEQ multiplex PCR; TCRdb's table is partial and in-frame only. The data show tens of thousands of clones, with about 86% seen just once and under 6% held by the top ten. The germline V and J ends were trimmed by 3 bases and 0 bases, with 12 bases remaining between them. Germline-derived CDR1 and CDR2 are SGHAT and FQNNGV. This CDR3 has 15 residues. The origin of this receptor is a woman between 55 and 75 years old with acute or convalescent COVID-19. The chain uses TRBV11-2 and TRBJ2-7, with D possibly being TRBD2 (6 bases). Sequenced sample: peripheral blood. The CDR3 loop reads CASSFTGVYSYEQYF. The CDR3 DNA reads TGTGCCAGCAGCTTCACGGGGGTATACTCCTACGAGCAGTACTTC.